The subject of this entry is one T cell receptor (beta chain). Its target is not known. This specimen belongs to a study of blood T cells in healthy people across ages. On the study more broadly: Template switching captured about one barcoded beta molecule per two T cells. Overall study results and limits: Using unsorted PBMCs precluded a conclusive naive versus antigen-experienced comparison.

Then a second PCR, running about 6 to 12 cycles, was carried out with a sample-barcoded 5' primer and a J-beta primer mix. One entry per CDR3 protein results from TCRdb running MiXCR on the 5' RACE reads. The table shows 550,000 to 700,000 distinct CDR3 sequences, with 25% to 30% occurring only once. This CDR3 is 17 amino acids long. Per the germline V gene, CDR1 is MGHRA and CDR2 is YSYEKL. V lost 1 base and J lost 0, with 13 bases in between. Source material: blood. The TCR originated in a woman in her 70s in good health. The chain couples TRBV4-1 to TRBJ1-3; no clear D. Written as DNA, the CDR3 is TGCGCCAGCAGCCAAGTTGGAAGCCGCCTCTCTGGAAACACCATATATTTT. This sequence encodes CASSQVGSRLSGNTIYF.